One sample yielded the 8 T cell receptor beta chains listed below, sequenced in a study of identical twins. A single record per CDR3 protein comes from TCRdb applying MiXCR to the 5' RACE reads. The sample lists a few hundred thousand distinct CDR3 sequences, 24% occurring once. The data were also submitted as part of a second study, on T cells expressing NK-cell markers.

The sample comprised CD4+ T cells sorted from blood. The source of these receptors is a woman between 18 and 30 years old in good health.

The J gene is TRBJ2-1, the V gene TRBV9; 8 bases line up with TRBD2. With 0 bases clipped from V and 7 bases from J, the junction kept 9 bases outside the gene matches. CDR3 size: 16 residues. Germline assignment: CDR1 SGDLS and CDR2 YYNGEE. The CDR3 DNA reads TGTGCCAGCAGCGTAGTTGCGGGCGGGGGGTTGAATGAGCAGTTCTTC. Translating gives CASSVVAGGGLNEQFF.

This clonotype turned up a few times. The chain uses TRBV20-1 and TRBJ1-4; 7 bases align to TRBD1. J gave up 10 bases and V 1 base, and 21 bases lay outside the gene matches. Looked up from germline, CDR1 is DFQATT and CDR2 is SNEGSKA (reference sequence). The CDR3 length is 18 residues. The DNA for the CDR3 is TGCAGTGCTAGAGTAGGGGGCTTTAGCTGGGGCATGAACGGAAAACTGTTTTTT. It yields the protein CSARVGGFSWGMNGKLFF.

This rearrangement joins TRBV5-6 to TRBJ2-3; D possibly corresponds to TRBD2 (5 bases). Germline loops: CDR1 SGHDT, CDR2 YYEEEE. V was trimmed by 4 bases and J by 6 bases, leaving 9 bases between them. This CDR3 spans 12 amino acids. CDR3 amino acids: CASSVRRDTQYF. In DNA, the CDR3 is TGTGCCAGCAGCGTTCGGAGGGATACGCAGTATTTT.

This clonotype was picked up a small number of times. The chain has TRBV29-1 and TRBJ1-1, with a tentative D call TRBD1 (5 bases). V dropped 7 bases and J dropped 6 bases, with 15 bases sitting between them. Per germline, CDR1 SQVTM and CDR2 ANQGSEA. CDR3 length equals 12 residues. The CDR3 coding sequence is TGCAGCGCCGTTGGGGGGTCCGCTGAAGCTTTCTTT. This codes for CSAVGGSAEAFF. Based on the CDR3 plus reference TRBV29-1 and TRBJ1-1, the full variable domain is SAVISQKPSRDICQRGTSLTIQCQVDSQVTMMFWYRQQPGQSLTLIATANQGSEATYESGFVIDKFPISRPNLTFSTLTVSNMSPEDSSIYLCSAVGGSAEAFFGQGTRLTVV.

A few counts support this clonotype. DNA for the CDR3: TGCGCCAGCAGCCTTGGGACCCCACAAGAGACCCAGTACTTC. Its translation is CASSLGTPQETQYF. The chain links TRBV5-1 to TRBJ2-5; possibly TRBD1 or TRBD2 for D (5 bases each). The germline V gene encodes CDR1 SGHRS and CDR2 YFSETQ. V dropped 4 bases and J dropped 2 bases, with 12 bases sitting between them. The CDR3 extends over 14 amino acids.

The chain joins TRBV15 to TRBJ1-3, with D tentatively TRBD1 (6 bases). V lost 1 base, J lost 4 bases, and 11 bases lay in between. The CDR3 sequence is 15 residues long. Germline lookup yields CDR1 LNHNV and CDR2 YYDKDF (reference sequence). CDR3 nucleotides: TGTGCCACCAGCAGAGGAGGGGGGCACGGAAACACCATATATTTT. As protein: CATSRGGGHGNTIYF.

This clonotype was found a few times. V and J are TRBV5-1 and TRBJ2-1, with D unresolved. V was clipped by 4 bases and J by 16 bases, with 18 bases between them. There are 12 residues in the CDR3. Germline V gene sequence: CDR1 SGHRS, CDR2 YFSETQ. The CDR3 region is CASSPEGIRRFF. CDR3 in DNA: TGCGCCAGCAGCCCTGAAGGGATCCGGCGATTCTTC.

There are a few counts of this clonotype. The rearrangement links TRBV3-1 to TRBJ1-4, with D possibly matching TRBD1 (5 bases). CDR3 length equals 13 residues. Looked up from germline, CDR1 is LGHDT and CDR2 is YNNKEL (reference sequence). The ends were cut back, 5 bases at V and 8 bases at J, with 12 bases in the middle. The CDR3 sequence: CASSFRDAEKLFF. DNA for the CDR3: TGTGCCAGCAGCTTTAGGGACGCGGAAAAACTGTTTTTT.